This T cell receptor (beta chain) was found in a study of cytomegalovirus exposure and HLA in healthy donors. This CDR3 is 17 amino acids long. CDR1 and CDR2 (germline): MDHEN, SYDVKM. The J segment lost 4 bases and the V segment lost 6 bases, leaving 15 bases of the junction unmatched. The PCR was carried out with 60 Vbeta primers and 13 Jbeta primers. Sequenced by immunoSEQ multiplex PCR; TCRdb stores in-frame clones only, minus some. The data show approximately 200,000 clones, roughly four fifths seen once. The sequencing input was PBMCs. This rearrangement joins TRBV28 to TRBJ2-5, with 9 bases fitting TRBD1. This TCR was recovered from a girl under 18 in good health and CMV-seronegative. The CDR3 reads CASSLPGQGKGRETQYF. In DNA, the CDR3 is TGTGCCAGCAGCCTGCCGGGACAGGGAAAAGGGAGAGAGACCCAGTACTTC. The full variable domain, with the rest looked up from reference TRBV28 and TRBJ2-5, is DVKVTQSSRYLVKRTGEKVFLECVQDMDHENMFWYRQDPGLGLRLIYFSYDVKMKEKGDIPEGYSVSREKKERFSLILESASTNQTSMYLCASSLPGQGKGRETQYFGPGTRLLVL.